This passage covers 29 T cell receptor beta chains from one sample sequenced in a study of T cell changes during pregnancy in multiple sclerosis. Clones were read by immunoSEQ multiplex PCR, and TCRdb kept only the in-frame ones, dropping some. The profile covers some 100,000 clones, with more than 90% appearing a single time and around 1.2% taken by the ten largest. The sample in question was peripheral blood, obtained in the second trimester of pregnancy. The receptors originated from a female donor with multiple sclerosis, enrolled in a pregnancy study.

The chain links TRBV2 to TRBJ1-1; D remains ambiguous. The CDR3 has 12 amino acids. Between the trimmed V and J ends, which lost 2 bases and 2 bases, there was a span of 3 bases. Germline V lookup: CDR1 SNHLY, CDR2 FYNNEI. Here the CDR3 DNA reads TGTGCCAGCAGTGAACTTAACACTGAAGCTTTCTTT. Its protein product is CASSELNTEAFF. Together with reference TRBV2 and TRBJ1-1, the CDR3 gives the full variable domain: EPEVTQTPSHQVTQMGQEVILRCVPISNHLYFYWYRQILGQKVEFLVSFYNNEISEKSEIFDDQFSVERPDGSNFTLKIRSTKLEDSAMYFCASSELNTEAFFGQGTRLTVV.

The V and J genes are TRBV19 and TRBJ1-1; TRBD1 agrees at 10 bases. The CDR3 spans 13 residues. V was pared by 3 bases and J by 12 bases, with 7 bases of the junction left unmatched. Germline V gene lookup returns CDR1 LNHDA and CDR2 SQIVND (reference sequence). CDR3: CASSIGGQGITFF. The DNA of the CDR3 is TGTGCCAGTAGTATTGGGGGACAGGGGATAACTTTCTTT. Full variable domain (rest looked up from reference TRBV19 and TRBJ1-1): DGGITQSPKYLFRKEGQNVTLSCEQNLNHDAMYWYRQDPGQGLRLIYYSQIVNDFQKGDIAEGYSVSREKKESFPLTVTSAQKNPTAFYLCASSIGGQGITFFGQGTRLTVV.

The V and J genes are TRBV2 and TRBJ2-2; 10 bases map to TRBD1. The ends lost 7 bases at V and 7 bases at J; junction bases unmatched: 6. The germline V gene has CDR1 SNHLY and CDR2 FYNNEI. This CDR3 is 14 amino acids long. This CDR3 reads CASIPGQGFGELFF. The CDR3 nucleotides are TGTGCCAGCATTCCGGGACAGGGGTTCGGGGAGCTGTTTTTT.

The chain uses TRBV5-6 and TRBJ2-7; TRBD2 is a possible D gene (5 bases). The length of the CDR3 is 13 residues. Germline V gene sequence: CDR1 SGHDT, CDR2 YYEEEE. V lost 2 bases to trimming and J lost 6 bases, with 12 bases between them. CDR3 DNA sequence: TGTGCCAGCAGCTTTTTGGTCCGGGGCGAGCAGTACTTC. Translating gives CASSFLVRGEQYF.

The chain links TRBV19 to TRBJ2-1, with TRBD2 as a possible D gene (5 bases). Germline CDR1 LNHDA, CDR2 SQIVND (reference sequence). The ends were cut back, 8 bases at V and 4 bases at J, with 18 bases in the middle. The CDR3 is 15 amino acids. CDR3 in amino acids: CASADRSWEYNEQFF. In DNA form, the CDR3 reads TGTGCCAGTGCCGACCGGAGCTGGGAGTACAATGAGCAGTTCTTC.

This clone was counted once. The chain is built from TRBV9 and TRBJ1-2; D is perhaps TRBD1 (6 bases). CDR3 length: 14 residues. Per germline, CDR1 SGDLS and CDR2 YYNGEE. Deletions cut 4 bases from V and 4 bases from J, with 14 bases between. The chain's CDR3 is CASSPRQDLYGYTF. For the CDR3, the DNA is TGTGCCAGCAGCCCCCGACAGGATCTCTATGGCTACACCTTC.

V is TRBV5-1 and J is TRBJ2-6; weak D call: TRBD2 (6 bases). Trimming took off 4 bases at V and 1 base at J, with 6 bases between the two ends. The CDR3 runs to 14 residues. Germline-derived CDR1 and CDR2 are SGHRS and YFSETQ. CDR3 DNA sequence: TGCGCCAGCAGCCGGGGGTCTGGGGCCAACGTCCTGACTTTC. Protein sequence: CASSRGSGANVLTF.

The gene calls are TRBV6-5 and TRBJ1-2; 9 bases agree with TRBD1. Germline CDR1 is MNHEY and CDR2 is SVGAGI. V was clipped by 6 bases and J by 5 bases; unmatched bases: 7. The CDR3 consists of 14 residues. In DNA, the CDR3 is TGTGCCAGCAGATCGACAGGGGGTAATTATGGCTACACCTTC. Translated: CASRSTGGNYGYTF.

The rearrangement joins TRBV19 to TRBJ1-1, with TRBD1 identical over 7 bases. The length of the CDR3 is 16 residues. Trimming removed 3 bases from V and 5 bases from J; junction bases left unmatched: 12. The germline gives CDR1 LNHDA, CDR2 SQIVND (reference sequence). CDR3 DNA: TGTGCCAGTAGTATTCGAGAAACAGGGGTTCGGACTGAAGCTTTCTTT. This sequence encodes CASSIRETGVRTEAFF. Variable domain in full (rest from reference TRBV19 and TRBJ1-1): DGGITQSPKYLFRKEGQNVTLSCEQNLNHDAMYWYRQDPGQGLRLIYYSQIVNDFQKGDIAEGYSVSREKKESFPLTVTSAQKNPTAFYLCASSIRETGVRTEAFFGQGTRLTVV.

The chain is built from TRBV7-2 and TRBJ2-7; TRBD2 is a possible D gene (6 bases). CDR1 is SGHTA, CDR2 FQGNSA, per germline. The CDR3 extends over 16 amino acids. The V end lost 3 bases, the J end lost 0 bases, and 15 bases lay between the germline ends. The CDR3 region has the DNA TGTGCCAGCAGCTTGTTGGCGGGGCCCACCTCCTACGAGCAGTACTTC. Encoded protein: CASSLLAGPTSYEQYF.

The CDR3 nucleotides read TGTGCCAGCTCACCACCGCCGGGATCTAGCACAGATACGCAGTATTTT. Encoded protein: CASSPPPGSSTDTQYF. The rearrangement joins TRBV18 to TRBJ2-3; a weak D match, TRBD2 (5 bases). The germline V and J ends were trimmed by 0 bases and 0 bases, with 10 bases remaining between them. Germline lookup yields CDR1 KGHSH and CDR2 LQKENI. The CDR3 runs 16 residues.

J is TRBJ1-2 and V is TRBV28, with 11 bases aligning to TRBD1. This CDR3 has 13 residues. The trim removed 10 bases at V and 6 bases at J, leaving 7 bases unmatched. The germline CDR1 and CDR2 sequences are MDHEN and SYDVKM. The CDR3, as DNA: TGTGCCAACGCCTTGGACAGGGGGCATGGCTACACCTTC. Protein sequence: CANALDRGHGYTF.

A note on this clone: The junction departs from the called germline gene at one end, perhaps through a read error. The rearrangement joins TRBV18 to TRBJ1-1; D is uncertain. The CDR3 spans 13 residues. CDR1 and CDR2 (germline): KGHSH, LQKENI. The CDR3 is CASSSPQNTEAFF. For the CDR3, the DNA is TGTGCCAGCTCATCACCCCAGAACACTGAAGCTTTCTTT.

The chain recombines TRBV19 with TRBJ1-5; unclear D gene. This CDR3 region has 15 residues. V was cut by 1 base and J by 4 bases, with 11 bases left in between. Per germline, CDR1 LNHDA and CDR2 SQIVND (reference sequence). For the CDR3, the DNA is TGTGCCAGTAGTATAGGGAGGAACTTTAATCAGCCCCAGCATTTT. This encodes CASSIGRNFNQPQHF.

This clone was seen just once. The chain couples TRBV28 to TRBJ1-1; D is unclear. This CDR3 has 14 amino acids. The V gene lost 7 bases and the J gene lost 3 bases, with 15 bases spanning the gap. Germline-derived CDR1 and CDR2 are MDHEN and SYDVKM. For the CDR3, the DNA is TGTGCCAGCACCCTCGGGGAGAGCGACACTGAAGCTTTCTTT. It yields the protein CASTLGESDTEAFF.

The chain uses TRBV5-1 and TRBJ1-2, with D tentatively TRBD1 (5 bases). The germline V and J ends were trimmed by 1 base and 4 bases, with 14 bases remaining between them. Germline V lookup: CDR1 SGHRS, CDR2 YFSETQ. The CDR3 spans 15 residues. In DNA, the CDR3 is TGCGCCAGCAGCTTGTATCCCGACAGTGGCTATGGCTACACCTTC. Translation gives CASSLYPDSGYGYTF.

This rearrangement joins TRBV7-9 to TRBJ2-1, with D possibly matching TRBD2 (5 bases). This CDR3 region has 15 residues. Germline V gene sequence: CDR1 SEHNR, CDR2 FQNEAQ (reference sequence). Trimming took off 6 bases at V and 4 bases at J, with 16 bases between the two ends. The DNA of the CDR3 is TGTGCCAGCAGACTCCTCGCGGGTCCGTACAATGAGCAGTTCTTC. Translated, it gives CASRLLAGPYNEQFF.

This chain links TRBV10-3 with TRBJ1-2; TRBD1 matches at 7 bases. The CDR3 loop spans 15 amino acids. Germline loops: CDR1 ENHRY, CDR2 SYGVKD. The V segment lost 6 bases and the J segment 4 bases; nucleotides outside the gene matches: 11. For the CDR3, the DNA is TGTGCCATCAGGAGAGACAGGGCCCTCCCCTATGGCTACACCTTC. It yields the protein CAIRRDRALPYGYTF.

For the CDR3, the DNA is TGTGCCAGCAGCCAAGAAGATCTCTCCTACGAGCAGTACTTC. It encodes CASSQEDLSYEQYF. This chain links TRBV4-2 with TRBJ2-5; D gene ambiguous. The J call may be incorrect, as the DNA end agrees better with TRBJ2-7. Germline V CDR1 and CDR2: LGHNA, YNFKEQ. This CDR3 is 14 amino acids long.

The CDR3 region is CASSTGQGRTEQYF. The DNA for the CDR3 is TGTGCCAGTAGTACGGGACAGGGGCGCACCGAGCAGTACTTC. V usage is TRBV19 and J usage is TRBJ2-7; TRBD1 aligns across 10 bases. V lost 4 bases to trimming and J lost 6 bases; unmatched junction nucleotides: 6. The CDR3 has 14 amino acids. The V gene's germline CDR1 is LNHDA and CDR2 SQIVND (reference sequence).

The chain recombines TRBV6-5 with TRBJ2-7, with 8 bases matching TRBD2. CDR1 and CDR2 from the germline V gene are MNHEY and SVGAGI. The CDR3 loop spans 15 amino acids. V was pared by 0 bases and J by 4 bases, with 5 bases of the junction left unmatched. The CDR3 bases are TGTGCCAGCAGTTACTCGAGCGGGGGCGGTTACGAGCAGTACTTC. Its protein is CASSYSSGGGYEQYF.

This rearrangement joins TRBV11-2 to TRBJ2-7, with D tentatively TRBD1 (5 bases). Germline-derived CDR1 and CDR2 are SGHAT and FQNNGV. The CDR3 loop spans 12 amino acids. V was cut by 2 bases and J by 4 bases, with 6 bases left in between. The CDR3 protein is CASSLQGYEQYF. CDR3 nucleotides: TGTGCCAGCAGCTTACAGGGTTACGAGCAGTACTTC.

J is TRBJ2-1 and V is TRBV7-8, with D tentatively TRBD2 (6 bases). The CDR3 contains 15 residues. The V and J ends lost 4 bases and 12 bases respectively, with 22 bases between them. CDR1 and CDR2 from the germline V gene are SGHVS and FQNEAQ. CDR3 nucleotides: TGTGCCAGCAGCTCGGGACTCGGACCTGATTTGGGGCAGTTCTTC. Amino acids: CASSSGLGPDLGQFF.

The chain employs TRBV30 and TRBJ1-2; D possibly corresponds to TRBD1 (6 bases). The ends were cut back, 5 bases at V and 8 bases at J, with 27 bases in the middle. The germline CDR1 and CDR2 sequences are GTSNPN and SVGIG (reference sequence). The CDR3 is 16 amino acids. The CDR3 sequence is CAWWVPTRQARSGYTF. CDR3 nucleotides: TGTGCCTGGTGGGTCCCTACTCGACAGGCTCGGTCGGGCTACACCTTC.

V is TRBV5-1 and J is TRBJ1-2; no clear D. Trimming removed 0 bases at V and 4 bases at J, with 10 bases between. Germline V gene lookup returns CDR1 SGHRS and CDR2 YFSETQ. This CDR3 spans 14 amino acids. The CDR3: CASSLGVSGYGYTF. The CDR3 nucleotides are TGCGCCAGCAGCTTGGGAGTTTCCGGCTATGGCTACACCTTC.

This chain links TRBV29-1 with TRBJ2-3, with TRBD1 identical over 8 bases. The CDR3 has 15 amino acids. The germline V gene encodes CDR1 SQVTM and CDR2 ANQGSEA. With 1 base clipped from V and 6 bases from J, the junction kept 9 bases outside the gene matches. The CDR3 DNA follows: TGCAGCGTTGAAGGACCCTTCACAGGGGGGGATACGCAGTATTTT. It codes for CSVEGPFTGGDTQYF.

This chain links TRBV9 with TRBJ1-4; D may be TRBD1 (5 bases). V lost 3 bases and J 8 bases, leaving 14 bases between the germline ends. Per the germline V gene, CDR1 is SGDLS and CDR2 is YYNGEE. The CDR3 contains 14 residues. CDR3 DNA sequence: TGTGCCAGCAGCGCCGACAGCCGGGAGGAAAAACTGTTTTTT. It translates to CASSADSREEKLFF.

In DNA form, the CDR3 reads TGTGCCAGCAGTTTTTCAGGGAGCAATCAGCCCCAGCATTTT. Amino acids: CASSFSGSNQPQHF. The J gene is TRBJ1-5, the V gene TRBV28, with a weak D call TRBD1 (5 bases). This CDR3 spans 14 amino acids. CDR1 and CDR2 (germline): MDHEN, SYDVKM. With 3 bases removed from V and 1 base from J, the gap between germline ends came to 7 bases.

For the CDR3, the DNA is TGTGCCAGCAGCGTAGGTGAGGGACTCCTTACTGATACGCAGTATTTT. It is translated as CASSVGEGLLTDTQYF. V usage is TRBV9 and J usage is TRBJ2-3; maybe TRBD2 (6 bases). Between the trimmed V and J ends, which lost 0 bases and 6 bases, there was a span of 17 bases. Germline CDR1 and CDR2: SGDLS and YYNGEE. CDR3 size: 16 residues.